The next 21 T cell receptor beta chains were all read from a single sample in a study of cytomegalovirus exposure and HLA in healthy donors. Primers included in the PCR were 60 Vbeta and 13 Jbeta primers. Profiling relied on immunoSEQ multiplex PCR, and the TCRdb table lists in-frame clones only, not all of them. The sample consists of about 170,000 clones, 70% to 90% of them appearing once. Sequenced input: PBMCs. The receptors were sampled from a man aged 18 to 29 in good health and CMV-seropositive.

The chain has TRBV7-7 and TRBJ1-6; D is unclear. The CDR3 has 18 amino acids. The germline gives CDR1 SSHAT, CDR2 FNYEAQ (reference sequence). Trimming removed 2 bases from V and 0 bases from J, with 14 bases in between. In DNA form, the CDR3 reads TGTGCCAGCAGCTTAAGCCCCAGGCAGAGCTCCTATAATTCACCCCTCCACTTT. Translation: CASSLSPRQSSYNSPLHF. The variable domain in full, completed from reference TRBV7-7 and TRBJ1-6, reads GAGVSQSPRYKVTKRGQDVTLRCDPISSHATLYWYQQALGQGPEFLTYFNYEAQPDKSGLPSDRFSAERPEGSISTLTIQRTEQRDSAMYRCASSLSPRQSSYNSPLHFGNGTRLTVT.

This clone came up once. The chain combines TRBV7-9 with TRBJ2-2; D possibly corresponds to TRBD2 (7 bases). The ends were cut back, 4 bases at V and 4 bases at J, with 19 bases in the middle. CDR1 is SEHNR, CDR2 FQNEAQ, per germline (reference sequence). The CDR3 extends over 17 amino acids. CDR3 amino acids: CASSSRGRGTTTGELFF. CDR3 sequence (DNA): TGTGCCAGCAGCTCGCGGGGGCGCGGAACGACCACCGGGGAGCTGTTTTTT.

The chain has TRBV7-2 and TRBJ2-5; 7 bases fit TRBD1. The CDR3 runs to 15 residues. Unmatched junction bases numbered 7, after V lost 1 base and J lost 5 bases. Germline V gene lookup returns CDR1 SGHTA and CDR2 FQGNSA. The CDR3 spells CASSLGVGGPETQYF. The CDR3 DNA reads as TGTGCCAGCAGCTTAGGTGTAGGGGGCCCGGAGACCCAGTACTTC.

V is TRBV7-8 and J is TRBJ1-4, with D possibly TRBD1 on 5 matching bases. Germline V CDR1 and CDR2: SGHVS, FQNEAQ. The ends were cut back, 5 bases at V and 8 bases at J, with 18 bases in the middle. The CDR3 has 15 residues. The CDR3 here is CASSRGKQSGEKLFF. The DNA for the CDR3 is TGTGCCAGCAGCCGCGGAAAACAGTCAGGGGAAAAACTGTTTTTT.

This clone has only a few counts. The chain has TRBV10-3 and TRBJ2-7; TRBD1 agrees at 8 bases. V trimming: 6 bases; J trimming: 9 bases; junction bases outside the gene matches: 7. Germline V lookup: CDR1 ENHRY, CDR2 SYGVKD. The CDR3 is 12 amino acids. CDR3 in amino acids: CAIRDGQGGQYF. CDR3 DNA: TGTGCCATCAGGGACGGACAGGGTGGGCAGTACTTC.

The gene calls are TRBV6-5 and TRBJ1-2, with D possibly TRBD1 on 5 matching bases. V was pared by 2 bases and J by 0 bases, with 13 bases between. CDR1 is MNHEY and CDR2 is SVGAGI in the germline V gene. This CDR3 spans 16 amino acids. For the CDR3, the DNA is TGTGCCAGCAGTTACGACTGGGCGGACACTAACTATGGCTACACCTTC. Amino acids: CASSYDWADTNYGYTF.

The gene calls are TRBV7-2 and TRBJ2-7; weak D call: TRBD1 (6 bases). The CDR3 is 15 amino acids. Looked up from germline, CDR1 is SGHTA and CDR2 is FQGNSA. V was pared by 3 bases and J by 0 bases, with 12 bases between. The CDR3 DNA follows: TGTGCCAGCAGCTTTGTGACAGGAATCTCCTACGAGCAGTACTTC. The encoded protein is CASSFVTGISYEQYF.

The rearrangement joins TRBV29-1 to TRBJ2-7, with 8 bases that match TRBD1. The CDR3 runs to 14 residues. The J segment lost 0 bases and the V segment lost 6 bases, leaving 7 bases of the junction unmatched. Looked up from germline, CDR1 is SQVTM and CDR2 is ANQGSEA. The CDR3 region has the DNA TGCAGCGTATCGGGACAGGTTAACTCCTACGAGCAGTACTTC. Amino acids: CSVSGQVNSYEQYF.

The chain joins TRBV5-1 to TRBJ1-5, with 7 nucleotides matching TRBD1. This CDR3 is built from 14 residues. Losses at the gene ends were 4 bases for V and 2 bases for J; bases not matched to a gene: 3. CDR1 and CDR2 from the germline V gene are SGHRS and YFSETQ. The CDR3 sequence: CASSITGGNQPQHF. CDR3 sequence (DNA): TGCGCCAGCAGCATTACAGGGGGCAATCAGCCCCAGCATTTT.

This clone turned up a few times. This chain uses TRBV25-1 with TRBJ2-3; TRBD2 agrees at 8 bases. Germline-derived CDR1 and CDR2 are MGHDK and SYGVNS. The CDR3 extends over 17 amino acids. J was trimmed by 2 bases and V by 3 bases; bases with no gene match: 10. CDR3 loop: CASSDLGGGSSTDTQYF. In nucleotides, the CDR3 is TGTGCCAGCAGTGACCTCGGGGGGGGGTCCTCCACAGATACGCAGTATTTT.

In nucleotides, the CDR3 is TGTGCCAGCAGGTTCATACAGGGCCAGCCCCAGCATTTT. It translates to CASRFIQGQPQHF. This chain uses TRBV6-6 with TRBJ1-5, with TRBD1 as a possible D gene (6 bases). V lost 6 bases and J lost 7, with 13 bases in between. This CDR3 spans 13 amino acids. CDR1 is MNHNY, CDR2 SVGAGI, per germline (reference sequence).

The J gene is TRBJ1-5, the V gene TRBV18; 11 nucleotides match TRBD1. This CDR3 has 16 residues. CDR1 is KGHSH and CDR2 is LQKENI in the germline V gene. V lost 6 bases to trimming and J lost 7 bases; unmatched junction nucleotides: 11. The CDR3 reads CASSPLRGQGGQPQHF. In DNA, the CDR3 is TGTGCCAGCTCCCCCTTGAGGGGACAGGGGGGCCAGCCCCAGCATTTT.

The chain couples TRBV5-6 to TRBJ1-4, with D tentatively TRBD1 (5 bases). Germline lookup yields CDR1 SGHDT and CDR2 YYEEEE. CDR3 length: 14 amino acids. Trimming stripped 4 bases from V and 3 bases from J, with 10 bases between. The CDR3 region is CASSRQSANEKLFF. The CDR3, as DNA: TGTGCCAGCAGCCGACAGAGTGCTAATGAAAAACTGTTTTTT.

This chain joins TRBV7-8 and TRBJ1-3; no reliable D call. The germline V gene encodes CDR1 SGHVS and CDR2 FQNEAQ. CDR3 length: 16 residues. Trimming shortened V by 7 bases and J by 0 bases, and 16 bases separated the two germline ends. The CDR3 DNA is TGTGCCAGCACCAGACTGATCCGGGACTCTGGAAACACCATATATTTT. Translation gives CASTRLIRDSGNTIYF.

The chain employs TRBV5-6 and TRBJ2-7, with D perhaps matching TRBD2 (6 bases). The CDR3 loop spans 13 amino acids. V was cut by 3 bases and J by 0 bases, with 7 bases left in between. CDR1 and CDR2 (germline): SGHDT, YYEEEE. The DNA for the CDR3 is TGTGCCAGCAGCTCCGGGGGCTCCTACGAGCAGTACTTC. It specifies CASSSGGSYEQYF. Looking up the rest from reference TRBV5-6 and TRBJ2-7 gives the full variable domain: DAGVTQSPTHLIKTRGQQVTLRCSPKSGHDTVSWYQQALGQGPQFIFQYYEEEERQRGNFPDRFSGHQFPNYSSELNVNALLLGDSALYLCASSSGGSYEQYFGPGTRLTVT.

The chain has TRBV9 and TRBJ1-1; D perhaps matches TRBD1 (5 bases). The germline V gene has CDR1 SGDLS and CDR2 YYNGEE. V was trimmed by 4 bases and J by 1 base, leaving 8 bases between them. The CDR3 is 13 residues long. The CDR3 region has the DNA TGTGCCAGCAGCCCTCAGGGGAACACTGAAGCTTTCTTT. Translation: CASSPQGNTEAFF.

This clone was found once. The V call is TRBV11-3, the J call TRBJ2-1; TRBD2 agrees at 10 bases. The CDR3 length is 15 residues. V trimming: 1 base; J trimming: 4 bases; junction bases outside the gene matches: 1. In germline, CDR1 is SGHNT, CDR2 YENEEA. As DNA, the CDR3 is TGTGCCAGCAGCTTAGCAGCGGGGGGGTACAATGAGCAGTTCTTC. It encodes CASSLAAGGYNEQFF.

This clone was detected a few times. The gene calls are TRBV5-6 and TRBJ2-2, with 8 bases lining up with TRBD2. The length of the CDR3 is 18 residues. Per germline, CDR1 SGHDT and CDR2 YYEEEE. The J segment lost 6 bases and the V segment lost 4 bases, leaving 17 bases of the junction unmatched. CDR3 sequence reads: CASSTYRLRGEGAGELFF. As DNA, the CDR3 is TGTGCCAGCAGCACCTATAGATTGCGGGGGGAAGGAGCCGGGGAGCTGTTTTTT.

This clone is a singleton in its sample. The rearrangement joins TRBV5-1 to TRBJ2-5; tentative D call: TRBD2 (5 bases). This CDR3 is 14 amino acids long. With 0 bases removed from V and 1 base from J, the gap between germline ends came to 7 bases. Germline V gene data show CDR1 as SGHRS and CDR2 as YFSETQ. The DNA for the CDR3 is TGCGCCAGCAGCTTGGGAGGGCCCCAAGAGACCCAGTACTTC. Residues: CASSLGGPQETQYF.

The chain recombines TRBV18 with TRBJ2-3, with D unresolved. The CDR3 has 13 residues. The V and J ends lost 2 bases and 9 bases respectively, with 12 bases between them. The germline gives CDR1 KGHSH, CDR2 LQKENI. CDR3 coding DNA: TGTGCCAGCTCACCAGAGTCAGGCAACACGCAGTATTTT. It codes for CASSPESGNTQYF.

The chain recombines TRBV2 with TRBJ2-5, with a tentative D call TRBD2 (6 bases). CDR3 length: 15 residues. The germline CDR1 and CDR2 sequences are SNHLY and FYNNEI. V was trimmed by 5 bases and J by 2 bases, leaving 15 bases between them. The CDR3 region has the DNA TGTGCCAGCAGTCGATCAGCCGGAGGGCAAGAGACCCAGTACTTC. Translation gives CASSRSAGGQETQYF.